These 22 T cell receptor beta chains were sequenced from one sample in a study of CD8 T cells in Susac syndrome. cDNA came from about 0.5 to 1 ug RNA primed by random hexamers. TCRdb re-called the immunoSEQ multiplex PCR reads with MiXCR, one entry per CDR3 protein. The sample lists 150,000 to 160,000 distinct CDR3 sequences, just under 97% occurring once. Sequenced: CD8+ T cells from PBMCs. The receptors stem from a human donor with multiple sclerosis.

The chain carries TRBV7-9 and TRBJ2-3; unclear D gene. The ends were cut back, 5 bases at V and 6 bases at J, with 9 bases in the middle. Germline V lookup: CDR1 SEHNR, CDR2 FQNEAQ (reference sequence). The CDR3 spans 12 residues. CDR3 protein: CASSRTEDTQYF. The CDR3 DNA is TGTGCCAGCAGCCGTACCGAGGATACGCAGTATTTT.

This chain uses TRBV29-1 with TRBJ2-1, with TRBD2 as a possible D gene (5 bases). The CDR3 sequence is 15 residues long. Germline V lookup: CDR1 SQVTM, CDR2 ANQGSEA. The V and J ends lost 6 bases and 1 base respectively, with 16 bases between them. The chain's CDR3 is CSVESNGDSYNEQFF. The CDR3 DNA is TGCAGCGTCGAGTCGAACGGGGATTCCTACAATGAGCAGTTCTTC.

The V and J genes are TRBV29-1 and TRBJ1-2, with unresolved D. This CDR3 has 14 amino acids. Trimming took 0 bases from V and 2 from J, leaving 10 bases between them. Germline V CDR1 and CDR2: SQVTM, ANQGSEA. Written as DNA, the CDR3 is TGCAGCGTTGAAGATGGCGGAGTCAACTATGGCTACACCTTC. It is translated as CSVEDGGVNYGYTF.

This clonotype has just one count. V and J are TRBV7-9 and TRBJ2-3; D not certain. The V gene's germline CDR1 is SEHNR and CDR2 FQNEAQ (reference sequence). V was pared by 4 bases and J by 0 bases, with 14 bases between. The CDR3 spans 16 residues. The DNA of the CDR3 is TGTGCCAGCAGCTCCCCCGACGTCCCTAGCACAGATACGCAGTATTTT. Translated, it gives CASSSPDVPSTDTQYF.

The chain links TRBV3-1 to TRBJ2-5; D is uncertain. CDR3 length: 14 residues. Trimming pared 0 bases from V and 5 bases from J, leaving 10 bases between. Per the germline V gene, CDR1 is LGHDT and CDR2 is YNNKEL (reference sequence). The chain's CDR3 is CASSQEFGRETQYF. The CDR3 DNA reads as TGTGCCAGCAGCCAAGAATTTGGCAGGGAGACCCAGTACTTC.

The chain couples TRBV6-5 to TRBJ2-7, with a tentative D call TRBD1 (6 bases). The germline V gene has CDR1 MNHEY and CDR2 SVGAGI. CDR3 size: 13 residues. Trimming pared 5 bases from V and 3 bases from J, leaving 11 bases between. CDR3 protein: CASSTRDNYEQYV. The CDR3 DNA follows: TGTGCCAGCAGTACCCGGGACAACTACGAGCAGTACGTC.

This clonotype has a single count. The chain carries TRBV3-1 and TRBJ2-1, with TRBD2 matching over 11 bases. Trimming at V came to 1 base and at J to 5 bases, leaving 1 base not matched to a gene. The CDR3 is made up of 15 amino acids. Per germline, CDR1 LGHDT and CDR2 YNNKEL (reference sequence). CDR3 coding DNA: TGTGCCAGCAGCCAAGTAGCGGGGGGGAACAATGAGCAGTTCTTC. It yields the protein CASSQVAGGNNEQFF.

This rearrangement joins TRBV11-2 to TRBJ2-1; perhaps TRBD1 as D (6 bases). V was clipped by 7 bases and J by 13 bases, with 17 bases between them. The CDR3 contains 12 residues. Germline loops: CDR1 SGHAT, CDR2 FQNNGV. The CDR3 loop is CASNPGRDIQFF. The CDR3, as DNA: TGTGCCAGCAACCCCGGCCGGGACATTCAGTTCTTC.

The rearrangement links TRBV27 to TRBJ1-2; D possibly corresponds to TRBD1 (6 bases). This CDR3 has 14 residues. Germline assignment: CDR1 MNHEY and CDR2 SMNVEV (reference sequence). V dropped 6 bases and J dropped 7 bases, with 18 bases sitting between them. As DNA, the CDR3 is TGTGCCAGCAGCCAGACAGGCGGATTGGCTGGCTACACCTTC. Protein product: CASSQTGGLAGYTF.

The V call is TRBV9, the J call TRBJ1-1, with D maybe TRBD1 (5 bases). V shed 4 bases and J shed 4 bases, with 11 bases lying between them. Germline V gene data show CDR1 as SGDLS and CDR2 as YYNGEE. CDR3 length: 13 amino acids. The CDR3 spells CASSPVGGTEAFF. In nucleotides, the CDR3 is TGTGCCAGCAGCCCTGTTGGGGGCACTGAAGCTTTCTTT.

The J gene is TRBJ1-1, the V gene TRBV30; D is possibly TRBD1 (5 bases). V was clipped by 0 bases and J by 7 bases, with 15 bases between them. This CDR3 contains 14 residues. CDR1 and CDR2 (germline): GTSNPN, SVGIG (reference sequence). The DNA of the CDR3 is TGTGCCTGGAGTGTAGGTCCCTGGGGCAGTGAAGCTTTCTTT. It encodes CAWSVGPWGSEAFF.

V usage is TRBV27 and J usage is TRBJ1-6; D call uncertain. The CDR3 consists of 14 residues. In germline, CDR1 is MNHEY, CDR2 SMNVEV (reference sequence). Between the trimmed V and J ends, which lost 4 bases and 7 bases, there was a span of 11 bases. CDR3 bases: TGTGCCAGCAGTTATGAGACGGCGAATTCACCCCTCCACTTT. Translated: CASSYETANSPLHF.

This clonotype was counted once. The chain links TRBV20-1 to TRBJ1-2, with 9 bases identical to TRBD1. V gave up 0 bases and J gave up 6 bases; unmatched junction bases: 8. Germline V lookup: CDR1 DFQATT, CDR2 SNEGSKA (reference sequence). There are 15 residues in the CDR3. The CDR3 reads CSARDRDRALDGYTF. Written as DNA, the CDR3 is TGCAGTGCTAGAGATAGGGACAGGGCGCTCGATGGCTACACCTTC.

This chain joins TRBV15 and TRBJ2-3; 7 bases are a match to TRBD1. V shed 3 bases and J 3 bases; nucleotides not matched to a gene: 9. This CDR3 spans 16 amino acids. Germline-derived CDR1 and CDR2 are LNHNV and YYDKDF (reference sequence). DNA for the CDR3: TGTGCCACCAGCAGTCTTGAGGGGGCCTGGACAGATACGCAGTATTTT. Translating it yields CATSSLEGAWTDTQYF. The full variable domain, rest sourced from reference TRBV15 and TRBJ2-3, is DAMVIQNPRYQVTQFGKPVTLSCSQTLNHNVMYWYQQKSSQAPKLLFHYYDKDFNNEADTPDNFQSRRPNTSFCFLDIRSPGLGDTAMYLCATSSLEGAWTDTQYFGPGTRLTVL.

The chain couples TRBV12-3 or TRBV12-4 to TRBJ1-1; D perhaps matches TRBD1 (5 bases). The CDR3 is 13 residues long. V lost 3 bases and J 4 bases, leaving 9 bases between the germline ends. DNA of the CDR3: TGTGCCAGCAGTTTCCCGGGACCCACTGAAGCTTTCTTT. Residues: CASSFPGPTEAFF.

This CDR3 reads CASSKEPDSLTYEQYV. The DNA of the CDR3 is TGTGCCAGCAGCAAAGAACCGGACAGTCTAACCTACGAGCAGTACGTC. The J gene is TRBJ2-7, the V gene TRBV21-1; the table's D call TRBD1 went unverified against the DNA. TRBV21-1 is flagged as a pseudogene. This CDR3 has 16 amino acids.

The chain is built from TRBV7-8 and TRBJ1-5, with 8 bases that match TRBD1. Germline V lookup: CDR1 SGHVS, CDR2 FQNEAQ. This CDR3 contains 18 residues. The trim removed 4 bases at V and 0 bases at J, leaving 11 bases unmatched. The CDR3: CASSSTRTGPNSNQPQHF. In DNA form, the CDR3 reads TGTGCCAGCAGCTCAACCCGGACAGGGCCGAATAGCAATCAGCCCCAGCATTTT.

This rearrangement joins TRBV20-1 to TRBJ1-1, with a tentative D call TRBD1 (5 bases). V was pared by 5 bases and J by 1 base, with 5 bases between. The CDR3 covers 11 residues. The germline V gene encodes CDR1 DFQATT and CDR2 SNEGSKA (reference sequence). The CDR3 coding sequence is TGCAGTGCTGGGGGGAACACTGAAGCTTTCTTT. Its protein product is CSAGGNTEAFF.

The rearrangement uses TRBV7-9 and TRBJ2-1; the match to TRBD2 covers 7 bases. Germline V CDR1 and CDR2: SEHNR, FQNEAQ (reference sequence). The CDR3 extends over 16 amino acids. V lost 4 bases and J lost 5; bases outside the gene matches: 11. The CDR3, as DNA: TGTGCCAGCAGCTCTAATCTAGCGGACCATAACAATGAGCAGTTCTTC. Translated: CASSSNLADHNNEQFF. The variable domain in full, with the rest retrieved from reference TRBV7-9 and TRBJ2-1, is DTGVSQNPRHKITKRGQNVTFRCDPISEHNRLYWYRQTLGQGPEFLTYFQNEAQLEKSRLLSDRFSAERPKGSFSTLEIQRTEQGDSAMYLCASSSNLADHNNEQFFGPGTRLTVL.

This clonotype has only a few counts. V is TRBV19 and J is TRBJ1-1; D gene ambiguous. In germline, CDR1 is LNHDA, CDR2 SQIVND (reference sequence). The V end was cut by 5 bases, the J end by 1 base, with 5 bases between. This CDR3 is 12 amino acids long. CDR3 region: CASSFGNTEAFF. Written as DNA, the CDR3 is TGTGCCAGTAGTTTTGGGAACACTGAAGCTTTCTTT.

The CDR3 DNA sequence: TGCAGTGCTCCGAATCGGGACGGAACCTACGAGCAGTACTTC. Its translation: CSAPNRDGTYEQYF. The chain uses TRBV20-1 and TRBJ2-7; D is possibly TRBD1 or TRBD2 (5 bases each). In germline, CDR1 is DFQATT, CDR2 SNEGSKA (reference sequence). Trimming cost V 5 bases and J 2 bases, with 16 bases left between them. The CDR3 contains 14 residues.

This clonotype is a singleton in its sample. V is TRBV27 and J is TRBJ1-2; D is undetermined. Germline CDR1 and CDR2: MNHEY and SMNVEV (reference sequence). This CDR3 is built from 14 residues. V lost 5 bases and J lost 3, with 13 bases in between. Written as DNA, the CDR3 is TGTGCCAGCAGTCCCCGTGGCGTATACTATGGCTACACCTTC. It translates to CASSPRGVYYGYTF.